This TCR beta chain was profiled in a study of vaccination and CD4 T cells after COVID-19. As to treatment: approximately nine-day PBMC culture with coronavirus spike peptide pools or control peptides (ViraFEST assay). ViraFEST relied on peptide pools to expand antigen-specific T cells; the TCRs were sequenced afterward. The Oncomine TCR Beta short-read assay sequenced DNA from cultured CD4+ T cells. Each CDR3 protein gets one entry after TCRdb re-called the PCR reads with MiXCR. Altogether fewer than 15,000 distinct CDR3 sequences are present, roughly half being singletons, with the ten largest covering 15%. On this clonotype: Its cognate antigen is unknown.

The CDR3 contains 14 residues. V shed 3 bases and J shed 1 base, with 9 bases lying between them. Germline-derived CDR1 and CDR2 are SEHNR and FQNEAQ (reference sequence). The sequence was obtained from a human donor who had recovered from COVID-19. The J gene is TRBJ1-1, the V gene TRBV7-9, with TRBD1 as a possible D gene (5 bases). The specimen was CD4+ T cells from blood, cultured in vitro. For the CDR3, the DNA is TGTGCCAGCAGCTTTGGCAGGGCGAACACTGAAGCTTTCTTT. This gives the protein CASSFGRANTEAFF.